These 18 T cell receptor beta chains came from one sample sequenced in a study of shared clonotypes between healthy human individuals. Some clones are missing from TCRdb's copy, which holds only in-frame ones; the method was immunoSEQ multiplex PCR. The sample lists about 2 million clones; around 95% were seen once. Sequencing was carried out using naive CD4+ T cells sorted from blood. Subset noted: CD45RA+ positively selected. The receptor source for this set is a man aged 18 to 29 in good health.

Turning to this clone: Sequence at one end of the junction differs from germline and may be a read error. The V call is TRBV7-7, the J call TRBJ2-1; 10 bases are a match to TRBD1. CDR3 length: 15 residues. CDR1 and CDR2 (germline): SSHAT, FNYEAQ (reference sequence). The CDR3 sequence: CASSLAGQGSDEQFF. The DNA for the CDR3 is TGTGCTAGCAGCTTAGCGGGACAGGGGTCCGATGAGCAGTTCTTC.

V usage is TRBV5-1 and J usage is TRBJ2-2, with no clear D. The ends were cut back, 2 bases at V and 2 bases at J, with 7 bases in the middle. The CDR3 has 14 amino acids. Germline lookup yields CDR1 SGHRS and CDR2 YFSETQ. Here the CDR3 reads CASSFASNTGELFF. CDR3 sequence (DNA): TGCGCCAGCAGCTTTGCGAGCAACACCGGGGAGCTGTTTTTT.

This chain joins TRBV6-5 and TRBJ1-1; D is ambiguous. The CDR3 consists of 14 residues. Germline CDR1 and CDR2: MNHEY and SVGAGI. Trimming stripped 6 bases from V and 0 bases from J, with 11 bases between. The DNA for the CDR3 is TGTGCCAGCAGCCCGCGAGTGGTGAACACTGAAGCTTTCTTT. Translation gives CASSPRVVNTEAFF.

The chain employs TRBV18 and TRBJ1-4, with D perhaps matching TRBD1 (6 bases). Trimming stripped 2 bases from V and 8 bases from J, with 9 bases between. The CDR3 runs 13 residues. The germline V gene encodes CDR1 KGHSH and CDR2 LQKENI. The chain's CDR3 is CASSPGTQEKLFF. CDR3 in DNA: TGTGCCAGCTCACCAGGGACACAAGAAAAACTGTTTTTT.

The chain uses TRBV18 and TRBJ1-1; 9 nucleotides agree with TRBD1. The CDR3 extends over 16 amino acids. CDR1 is KGHSH and CDR2 is LQKENI in the germline V gene. Germline trimming cut 3 bases from V and 0 bases from J; bases unmatched to any gene: 5. The CDR3 nucleotides are TGTGCCAGCTCACCCGGGACAGGGCTTATGAACACTGAAGCTTTCTTT. Its translation is CASSPGTGLMNTEAFF.

Turning to this clone: Other DNA sequences of this sample code for an identical CDR3. This chain joins TRBV28 and TRBJ2-7; no clear D gene. Looked up from germline, CDR1 is MDHEN and CDR2 is SYDVKM. V was clipped by 1 base and J by 3 bases, with 4 bases between them. The CDR3 sequence is 12 residues long. CDR3 loop: CASSLSIYEQYF. In DNA form, the CDR3 reads TGTGCCAGCAGTTTATCCATCTACGAGCAGTACTTC.

V gene TRBV6-4 combines with J gene TRBJ1-1; D gene uncertain. Germline V lookup: CDR1 MRHNA, CDR2 SNTAGT. V lost 3 bases and J 5 bases, leaving 10 bases between the germline ends. CDR3 length: 13 residues. CDR3: CASSEGGGTEAFF. CDR3 in DNA: TGTGCCAGCAGTGAAGGAGGAGGGACTGAAGCTTTCTTT.

The chain is built from TRBV2 and TRBJ2-6; 9 nucleotides match TRBD1. Germline V gene lookup returns CDR1 SNHLY and CDR2 FYNNEI. The CDR3 contains 15 residues. Trimming at V came to 5 bases and at J to 2 bases, leaving 1 base not matched to a gene. Here the CDR3 DNA reads TGTGCCAGCAGTCACAGGGGGCCTGGGGCCAACGTCCTGACTTTC. Protein: CASSHRGPGANVLTF.

The gene calls are TRBV6-5 and TRBJ1-6, with a tentative D call TRBD1 (6 bases). Deletions cut 6 bases from V and 14 bases from J, with 20 bases between. CDR1 and CDR2 (germline): MNHEY, SVGAGI. CDR3 length equals 14 residues. The CDR3, as DNA: TGTGCCAGCAGATCCGGGGGGCGAGTCGGGGCCCTCCACTTT. This encodes CASRSGGRVGALHF.

This clone was recorded only once. The V gene is TRBV28, the J gene TRBJ1-6; D is perhaps TRBD1 (6 bases). CDR3 size: 14 residues. Trimming removed 6 bases from V and 9 bases from J, with 15 bases in between. Looked up from germline, CDR1 is MDHEN and CDR2 is SYDVKM. CDR3 amino acids: CASSNRESSSPLHF. Written as DNA, the CDR3 is TGTGCCAGCAGCAACAGGGAAAGTAGTTCACCCCTCCACTTT.

J is TRBJ2-7 and V is TRBV5-1; D call uncertain. The V gene lost 0 bases and the J gene lost 3 bases, with 10 bases spanning the gap. Germline V gives CDR1 SGHRS, CDR2 YFSETQ. This CDR3 is 14 amino acids long. In DNA form, the CDR3 reads TGCGCCAGCAGCTTGGGCTGGACCAACTACGAGCAGTACTTC. This codes for CASSLGWTNYEQYF.

The genes are TRBV28 and TRBJ2-7, with 11 bases aligning to TRBD1. Germline V gene data show CDR1 as MDHEN and CDR2 as SYDVKM. CDR3 size: 20 residues. Unmatched junction bases numbered 22, after V lost 5 bases and J lost 4 bases. The CDR3 DNA reads as TGTGCCAGCAGTCGTACTCCGGGACAGGGGGAGGCGGGATACGTATACGAGCAGTACTTC. Translating it yields CASSRTPGQGEAGYVYEQYF.

The CDR3 loop is CASSKAGTVNNEQFF. CDR3 nucleotide sequence: TGTGCCAGCAGTAAGGCCGGGACAGTCAACAATGAGCAGTTCTTC. V and J are TRBV27 and TRBJ2-1, with 7 bases that match TRBD1. V lost 5 bases, J lost 5 bases, and 9 bases stayed unmatched. CDR3 size: 15 residues. Germline-derived CDR1 and CDR2 are MNHEY and SMNVEV (reference sequence).

This clone is a singleton in its sample. The same CDR3 also results from other DNA sequences found in this sample. The rearrangement uses TRBV9 and TRBJ2-5; D not resolved. Germline V CDR1 and CDR2: SGDLS, YYNGEE. The V end was cut by 0 bases, the J end by 2 bases, with 5 bases between. The CDR3 has 13 amino acids. The CDR3 loop reads CASSVALQETQYF. DNA for the CDR3: TGTGCCAGCAGCGTAGCTCTACAAGAGACCCAGTACTTC.

This clone was observed once. J is TRBJ2-5 and V is TRBV15; D not resolved. This CDR3 spans 14 amino acids. With 0 bases removed from V and 6 bases from J, the gap between germline ends came to 11 bases. Germline assignment: CDR1 LNHNV and CDR2 YYDKDF (reference sequence). The CDR3 coding sequence is TGTGCCACCAGCAGAGAAGGGCCTCGGAAGACCCAGTACTTC. Protein sequence: CATSREGPRKTQYF.

The chain combines TRBV19 with TRBJ2-6; D remains unclear. Trimming took off 5 bases at V and 1 base at J, with 9 bases between the two ends. This CDR3 comprises 15 residues. CDR1 and CDR2 from the germline V gene are LNHDA and SQIVND (reference sequence). The CDR3 nucleotides read TGTGCCAGTAGTGGGCCCCTTTCTGGGGCCAACGTCCTGACTTTC. Translating gives CASSGPLSGANVLTF.

Note on this clone: Different DNA sequences within this sample yield the same CDR3. The CDR3 here is CASSAGVGNTIYF. Written as DNA, the CDR3 is TGTGCCAGCAGCGCAGGGGTGGGGAACACCATATATTTT. This chain links TRBV9 with TRBJ1-3; possible D gene TRBD1, 6 bases. Looked up from germline, CDR1 is SGDLS and CDR2 is YYNGEE. This CDR3 has 13 residues. V was cut by 3 bases and J by 7 bases, with 11 bases left in between.

V and J are TRBV21-1 and TRBJ1-5; TRBD1 is the table's D call, not checked against the DNA. TRBV21-1 constitutes a pseudogene. The CDR3 runs 17 residues. The CDR3 bases are TGTGCCAGCAGCAAAACTACCAACAGGGATAGCAATCAGCCCCAGCATTTT. Translating it yields CASSKTTNRDSNQPQHF.